The 21 T cell receptor beta chains listed next were all sequenced from one sample in a study of blood T cell repertoires in COVID-19. Method: immunoSEQ multiplex PCR; TCRdb's copy keeps in-frame clones and lacks some. The sample gives roughly 100,000 clones, roughly 76% of which show up once; 7.5% to 10% is in the top ten. Sequencing input: peripheral blood. The receptors stem from a woman in her seventies with acute or convalescent COVID-19.

This clone has a single count. V gene TRBV6-6 combines with J gene TRBJ2-7, with TRBD1 matching 8 bases. The V gene end was trimmed by 6 bases and the J gene end by 5 bases; junction bases not matched to a gene: 6. Looked up from germline, CDR1 is MNHNY and CDR2 is SVGAGI (reference sequence). The CDR3 has 13 residues. CDR3: CASRTGGTHEQYF. CDR3 coding DNA: TGTGCCAGCAGAACAGGGGGGACCCACGAGCAGTACTTC.

The chain recombines TRBV7-2 with TRBJ2-5; 10 bases match TRBD2. The V segment lost 5 bases and the J segment 7 bases; nucleotides outside the gene matches: 13. Germline loops: CDR1 SGHTA, CDR2 FQGNSA. The CDR3 consists of 16 residues. In DNA form, the CDR3 reads TGTGCCAGCAGCGCCAACCTAGCGGGAGTAATAGGGACCCAGTACTTC. It yields the protein CASSANLAGVIGTQYF. Variable domain in full (rest from reference TRBV7-2 and TRBJ2-5): GAGVSQSPSNKVTEKGKDVELRCDPISGHTALYWYRQSLGQGLEFLIYFQGNSAPDKSGLPSDRFSAERTGGSVSTLTIQRTQQEDSAVYLCASSANLAGVIGTQYFGPGTRLLVL.

The rearrangement uses TRBV6-5 and TRBJ2-3, with 9 bases matching TRBD1. CDR1 is MNHEY and CDR2 is SVGAGI in the germline V gene. V trimming: 6 bases; J trimming: 3 bases; junction bases outside the gene matches: 4. The CDR3 is 14 residues long. The CDR3 bases are TGTGCCAGCAGCCAGGACAGGGGAACAGATACGCAGTATTTT. Its protein product is CASSQDRGTDTQYF.

This chain's CDR3 is CASSPSRDNSYEQYF. CDR3 DNA sequence: TGTGCCAGCAGTCCATCTCGGGACAATTCCTACGAGCAGTACTTC. This rearrangement joins TRBV27 to TRBJ2-7; D might be TRBD1 (6 bases). V was pared by 5 bases and J by 1 base, with 15 bases between. CDR1 and CDR2 (germline): MNHEY, SMNVEV (reference sequence). The CDR3 has 15 amino acids.

The rearrangement uses TRBV5-6 and TRBJ2-2; TRBD2 aligns across 11 bases. Unmatched junction bases numbered 7, after V lost 2 bases and J lost 4 bases. Germline values: CDR1 SGHDT, CDR2 YYEEEE. The CDR3 extends over 17 amino acids. DNA for the CDR3: TGTGCCAGCAGCTTTCTATCGCTAGCGGGAGGCACCGGGGAGCTGTTTTTT. This codes for CASSFLSLAGGTGELFF. Full variable domain (missing parts from reference TRBV5-6 and TRBJ2-2): DAGVTQSPTHLIKTRGQQVTLRCSPKSGHDTVSWYQQALGQGPQFIFQYYEEEERQRGNFPDRFSGHQFPNYSSELNVNALLLGDSALYLCASSFLSLAGGTGELFFGEGSRLTVL.

The chain uses TRBV6-2 or TRBV6-3 and TRBJ2-6; 8 bases align to TRBD1. Per germline, CDR1 MNHEY and CDR2 SVGEGT. CDR3 length: 18 residues. Trimming removed 3 bases from V and 1 base from J; junction bases left unmatched: 8. The CDR3 loop is CASSYQSGQGSGANVLTF. As DNA, the CDR3 is TGTGCCAGCAGTTATCAATCAGGACAGGGATCTGGGGCCAACGTCCTGACTTTC.

This clone showed up just a few times. J is TRBJ2-1 and V is TRBV6-2 or TRBV6-3; no firm D call. V lost 4 bases and J lost 5, with 12 bases in between. Germline CDR1 is MNHEY and CDR2 is SVGEGT. The length of the CDR3 is 14 residues. The CDR3 reads CASSSLTDNNEQFF. The CDR3 region has the DNA TGTGCCAGCAGTTCCCTCACCGACAACAATGAGCAGTTCTTC.

V usage is TRBV9 and J usage is TRBJ2-1, with TRBD2 identical over 9 bases. The germline V gene has CDR1 SGDLS and CDR2 YYNGEE. V lost 0 bases to trimming and J lost 2 bases; unmatched junction nucleotides: 18. The CDR3 length is 21 residues. CDR3 in amino acids: CASSVASGLAPRVAAYNEQFF. CDR3 DNA sequence: TGTGCCAGCAGCGTAGCTTCGGGACTAGCCCCCCGAGTCGCAGCCTACAATGAGCAGTTCTTC.

The chain has TRBV27 and TRBJ2-7, with no clear D. Germline CDR1 is MNHEY and CDR2 is SMNVEV (reference sequence). The CDR3 is made up of 14 amino acids. V was shortened by 3 bases and J by 0 bases, with 9 bases between the two germline ends. The CDR3 loop reads CASSFQRLSYEQYF. The CDR3 region has the DNA TGTGCCAGCAGTTTTCAGAGACTCTCCTACGAGCAGTACTTC.

This clone has a single count. J is TRBJ2-5 and V is TRBV5-6; TRBD2 is a possible D gene (5 bases). CDR3 length equals 13 residues. The germline V and J ends were trimmed by 7 bases and 4 bases, with 14 bases remaining between them. Germline V lookup: CDR1 SGHDT, CDR2 YYEEEE. The CDR3 here is CASAPGSVETQYF. The CDR3 nucleotides read TGTGCCAGCGCCCCGGGGTCGGTAGAGACCCAGTACTTC. Based on the CDR3 plus reference TRBV5-6 and TRBJ2-5, the full variable domain is DAGVTQSPTHLIKTRGQQVTLRCSPKSGHDTVSWYQQALGQGPQFIFQYYEEEERQRGNFPDRFSGHQFPNYSSELNVNALLLGDSALYLCASAPGSVETQYFGPGTRLLVL.

This chain links TRBV20-1 with TRBJ1-2; D is ambiguous. Germline CDR1 is DFQATT and CDR2 is SNEGSKA (reference sequence). Between the trimmed V and J ends, which lost 4 bases and 6 bases, there was a span of 6 bases. There are 10 residues in the CDR3. The CDR3, as DNA: TGCAGTGCTACACGAGATGGCTACACCTTC. It yields the protein CSATRDGYTF.

This clone turned up a few times. V is TRBV7-2 and J is TRBJ2-7, with D unclear. The germline V gene has CDR1 SGHTA and CDR2 FQGNSA. CDR3 length: 14 amino acids. The V end was cut by 5 bases, the J end by 3 bases, with 14 bases between. The CDR3 loop is CASSPPPLGYEQYF. CDR3 nucleotides: TGTGCCAGCAGCCCCCCCCCGCTAGGCTACGAGCAGTACTTC.

This chain links TRBV6-2 or TRBV6-3 with TRBJ2-5, with D perhaps TRBD1 (6 bases). V shed 5 bases and J shed 5 bases, with 15 bases lying between them. The V gene's germline CDR1 is MNHEY and CDR2 SVGEGT. The CDR3 covers 14 residues. DNA for the CDR3: TGTGCCAGCAGTCCAGACAGGCCGGGCGAGACCCAGTACTTC. Encoded protein: CASSPDRPGETQYF.

The chain uses TRBV4-3 and TRBJ2-1, with 12 bases lining up with TRBD2. This CDR3 spans 15 amino acids. CDR1 is LGHNA and CDR2 is YSLEER in the germline V gene. V trimming: 1 base; J trimming: 9 bases; junction bases outside the gene matches: 4. DNA for the CDR3: TGCGCCAGCAGCCAAGGGACTAGCGGGGTCGGTGAGCAGTTCTTC. It encodes CASSQGTSGVGEQFF.

The chain links TRBV9 to TRBJ1-4; 10 bases are shared with TRBD1. The junction had 5 bases not matched to a gene; V was cut back by 2 bases and J by 7 bases. Germline CDR1 reads SGDLS; CDR2 reads YYNGEE. The CDR3 is 15 amino acids. CDR3: CASSVGTGEGEKLFF. CDR3 nucleotides: TGTGCCAGCAGCGTTGGGACAGGGGAAGGTGAAAAACTGTTTTTT.

The V gene is TRBV19, the J gene TRBJ2-2; no definite D call. The CDR3 is 17 amino acids. Germline CDR1 is LNHDA and CDR2 is SQIVND (reference sequence). Trimming left V 3 bases short and J 3 bases short, with 17 bases between. CDR3 DNA sequence: TGTGCCAGTAGTATGGGCAGGCGAAACACCTACACCGGGGAGCTGTTTTTT. This codes for CASSMGRRNTYTGELFF.

The rearrangement links TRBV10-3 to TRBJ2-5; no definite D call. The CDR3 runs 13 residues. Trimming took off 2 bases at V and 1 base at J, with 5 bases between the two ends. Germline V lookup: CDR1 ENHRY, CDR2 SYGVKD. The CDR3 loop is CAISEQVQETQYF. CDR3 sequence (DNA): TGTGCCATCAGTGAGCAGGTCCAAGAGACCCAGTACTTC.

The chain joins TRBV4-2 to TRBJ2-7; TRBD1 matches 11 bases. CDR3 size: 21 residues. The V gene end was trimmed by 0 bases and the J gene end by 2 bases; junction bases not matched to a gene: 18. Germline values: CDR1 LGHNA, CDR2 YNFKEQ. This CDR3 is CASSQDLGTGGRGEPPYEQYF. The CDR3 DNA reads as TGTGCCAGCAGCCAAGATCTAGGGACAGGGGGAAGGGGGGAGCCTCCCTACGAGCAGTACTTC.

The rearrangement joins TRBV5-6 to TRBJ1-1; 9 bases are shared with TRBD1. Germline trimming cut 4 bases from V and 5 bases from J; bases unmatched to any gene: 9. The CDR3 spans 15 residues. CDR1 is SGHDT and CDR2 is YYEEEE in the germline V gene. As DNA, the CDR3 is TGTGCCAGCAGCCCCGGGACAGGGTTAAAAACTGAAGCTTTCTTT. It encodes CASSPGTGLKTEAFF. Full variable domain (remainder filled in from reference TRBV5-6 and TRBJ1-1): DAGVTQSPTHLIKTRGQQVTLRCSPKSGHDTVSWYQQALGQGPQFIFQYYEEEERQRGNFPDRFSGHQFPNYSSELNVNALLLGDSALYLCASSPGTGLKTEAFFGQGTRLTVV.

This chain links TRBV6-5 with TRBJ1-6; 7 bases match TRBD1. This CDR3 contains 13 residues. Trimming took 11 bases from V and 1 from J; bases not matched to a gene: 2. From germline, CDR1 is MNHEY and CDR2 SVGAGI. This chain's CDR3 is CASRGSYNSPLHF. CDR3 DNA sequence: TGTGCCTCCAGGGGGTCCTATAATTCACCCCTCCACTTT.

In its sample, this clone was seen once. This sequence joins TRBV28 and TRBJ2-1; 7 bases are a match to TRBD1. CDR1 is MDHEN, CDR2 SYDVKM, per germline. This CDR3 is built from 12 residues. V lost 4 bases and J lost 9; bases outside the gene matches: 3. CDR3 sequence: CASSSGTVEQFF. The CDR3 DNA sequence: TGTGCCAGCAGTTCCGGGACAGTTGAGCAGTTCTTC.